This is a list of T cell receptor beta chains from one sample in a study of blood T cells in healthy people across ages. TCRdb reanalysed the 5' RACE reads using MiXCR and keeps one entry per CDR3 protein. Of about 900,000 distinct CDR3 sequences in the sample, approximately 59% were seen once. Sequencing input: blood. All receptors derive from a man aged 30-40 years in good health. CDR3s include the opening cysteine and the closing phenylalanine or tryptophan. A D gene is named only where the DNA matches it firmly. Clone size is not always given. Where it is, it says once, few, many or a class for expanded clones.

TRBJ2-1 | NA | TRBV4-2 | TRBD2 | CASSQDPAGGPYWQFF | TGTGCCAGCAGCCAAGATCCGGCGGGGGGGCCCTATTGGCAGTTCTTC
TRBJ1-2 | NA | TRBV27 | NA | CASSQGTGLSGYGYTF | TGTGCCAGCAGTCAAGGGACGGGGCTGAGCGGCTATGGCTACACCTTC
TRBJ2-3 | NA | TRBV20-1 | TRBD1 | CSAIIDRVQNADTQYF | TGCAGTGCCATTATTGACAGGGTCCAAAACGCAGATACGCAGTATTTT
TRBJ1-2 | NA | TRBV6-2/TRBV6-3 | TRBD1 | CASSWTGASYGYTF | TGTGCCAGCAGTTGGACAGGGGCGAGCTATGGCTACACCTTC
TRBJ2-7 | NA | TRBV29-1 | NA | CSVEGTKPTYEQYF | TGCAGCGTTGAAGGAACAAAACCAACCTACGAGCAGTACTTC
TRBJ1-1 | NA | TRBV5-6 | NA | CASSPGTAWYTEAFF | TGTGCCAGCAGCCCAGGGACCGCCTGGTACACTGAAGCTTTCTTT
TRBJ1-2 | NA | TRBV4-3 | NA | CASSPSPGYGYTF | TGCGCCAGCAGCCCAAGCCCTGGCTATGGCTACACCTTC
TRBJ1-2 | NA | TRBV25-1 | NA | CASSKNRRGANYGYTF | TGTGCCAGCAGTAAAAATAGGAGGGGCGCTAACTATGGCTACACCTTC
TRBJ2-7 | NA | TRBV29-1 | NA | CSVVGVPSSYEQYF | TGCAGCGTTGTTGGGGTCCCGAGCTCCTACGAGCAGTACTTC
TRBJ2-5 | NA | TRBV10-3 | TRBD2 | CAITATSGGGETQYF | TGTGCCATCACTGCGACTAGCGGGGGCGGGGAGACCCAGTACTTC
TRBJ1-2 | few | TRBV4-1 | NA | CASSKEGNSHYGYTF | TGCGCCAGCAGCAAAGAGGGGAATTCTCACTATGGCTACACCTTC
TRBJ2-7 | NA | TRBV28 | TRBD1 | CASTPRGTYEQYF | TGTGCCAGCACCCCCAGGGGGACCTACGAGCAGTACTTC
TRBJ2-5 | NA | TRBV28 | TRBD1 | CASSLRTGVSETQYF | TGTGCCAGCAGTCTGCGGACAGGGGTCTCGGAGACCCAGTACTTC
TRBJ2-7 | NA | TRBV20-1 | NA | CSAPKRGGEQYF | TGCAGTGCCCCAAAAAGGGGAGGCGAGCAGTACTTC
TRBJ2-7 | NA | TRBV20-1 | NA | CSARPWTRGSAYEQYF | TGCAGTGCTAGACCCTGGACGAGGGGGAGTGCGTACGAGCAGTACTTC
TRBJ2-1 | few | TRBV5-1 | NA | CASSFVRAGHYNEQFF | TGCGCCAGCAGCTTCGTCCGAGCAGGCCATTACAATGAGCAGTTCTTC
TRBJ2-1 | once | TRBV9 | TRBD2 | CASSVDGGAVGNEQFF | TGTGCCAGCAGCGTAGACGGGGGGGCGGTGGGCAATGAGCAGTTCTTC
TRBJ2-1 | once | TRBV5-6 | NA | CASSLFGVGRINNEQFF | TGTGCCAGCAGCTTGTTCGGGGTCGGTCGGATTAACAATGAGCAGTTCTTC
TRBJ1-4 | NA | TRBV4-2 | TRBD1 | CASSQGTGGNEKLFF | TGTGCCAGCAGCCAGGGGACAGGGGGTAATGAAAAACTGTTTTTT
TRBJ2-3 | NA | TRBV5-5 | NA | CASSRDASWTDTQYF | TGTGCCAGCAGCCGGGACGCAAGTTGGACAGATACGCAGTATTTT
TRBJ2-3 | NA | TRBV10-3 | TRBD2 | CAIGGDLRTDTQYF | TGTGCCATCGGGGGGGACTTGCGCACAGATACGCAGTATTTT
TRBJ2-7 | NA | TRBV10-3 | NA | CAISLTGGYEQYF | TGTGCCATCAGCCTGACAGGAGGATACGAGCAGTACTTC
TRBJ2-1 | NA | TRBV7-9 | TRBD1 | CASSLVPDRGDNEQFF | TGTGCCAGCAGCTTAGTACCGGACAGGGGGGACAATGAGCAGTTCTTC
TRBJ2-1 | once | TRBV5-1 | TRBD1 | CASSWTGVAYNEQFF | TGCGCCAGCAGCTGGACAGGGGTCGCGTACAATGAGCAGTTCTTC
TRBJ1-2 | NA | TRBV4-3 | NA | CASSPTEGFNYGYTF | TGCGCCAGCAGCCCCACAGAGGGGTTTAACTATGGCTACACCTTC
TRBJ2-1 | few | TRBV4-2 | NA | CASSQVRENEQFF | TGTGCCAGCAGCCAAGTTAGGGAGAATGAGCAGTTCTTC
TRBJ2-5 | NA | TRBV10-3 | NA | CAISPSGETQYF | TGTGCCATCAGTCCCTCCGGGGAGACCCAGTACTTC
TRBJ2-3 | NA | TRBV6-2/TRBV6-3 | TRBD1 | CASSNTGGADTQYF | TGTGCCAGCAGTAACACAGGGGGCGCAGATACGCAGTATTTT
TRBJ2-1 | once | TRBV6-2/TRBV6-3 | TRBD2 | CASSYQTSGVFNEQFF | TGTGCCAGCAGCTACCAGACTAGCGGGGTTTTCAATGAGCAGTTCTTC
TRBJ2-5 | NA | TRBV28 | NA | CASRVGVGDQETQYF | TGTGCCAGCAGAGTGGGGGTTGGAGATCAAGAGACCCAGTACTTC
TRBJ1-2 | NA | TRBV29-1 | NA | CSYFISGYGYTF | TGCAGCTATTTTATTAGTGGCTATGGCTACACCTTC
TRBJ2-1 | NA | TRBV4-2 | TRBD2 | CASSRTLAGGLNEQFF | TGTGCCAGCAGCCGGACACTAGCGGGGGGGCTCAATGAGCAGTTCTTC
TRBJ2-5 | NA | TRBV7-2 | NA | CASSTLTGPREQYF | TGTGCCAGCAGCACCCTGACTGGACCCCGGGAGCAGTACTTC
TRBJ2-2 | NA | TRBV7-9 | TRBD2 | CASSFDSWTSGRNTGELFF | TGTGCCAGCAGTTTCGACTCTTGGACTAGCGGGAGGAACACCGGGGAGCTGTTTTTT
TRBJ1-4 | once | TRBV6-6 | NA | CASSAQGGTNEKLFF | TGTGCCAGCAGTGCACAGGGAGGAACTAATGAAAAACTGTTTTTT
TRBJ2-6 | NA | TRBV4-3 | NA | CASSQGIPTGSFSGANVLTF | TGCGCCAGCAGCCAAGGCATCCCAACCGGCAGCTTCTCTGGGGCCAACGTCCTGACTTTC
TRBJ2-7 | NA | TRBV4-2 | NA | CASSQVRDYEQYF | TGTGCCAGCAGCCAAGTAAGGGACTACGAGCAGTACTTC
TRBJ1-1 | few | TRBV5-5 | TRBD1 | CASSLSVGQGRNTEAFF | TGTGCCAGCAGCTTGAGTGTAGGACAGGGGCGGAACACTGAAGCTTTCTTT
TRBJ2-1 | NA | TRBV11-2 | TRBD2 | CASSLGGGAEGNNEQFF | TGTGCCAGCAGCTTAGGCGGGGGGGCCGAGGGGAACAATGAGCAGTTCTTC
TRBJ2-6 | NA | TRBV6-5 | NA | CASSPLEAGANVLTF | TGTGCCAGCAGCCCCCTGGAGGCTGGGGCCAACGTCCTGACTTTC
TRBJ2-5 | NA | TRBV29-1 | NA | CSVESEDETQYF | TGCAGCGTTGAAAGTGAAGATGAGACCCAGTACTTC
TRBJ1-5 | few | TRBV10-3 | NA | CAISRDSNQPQHF | TGTGCCATCAGCCGGGACAGCAATCAGCCCCAGCATTTT
TRBJ1-6 | NA | TRBV27 | TRBD1 | CASRRDSLSPLHF | TGTGCCAGCAGGCGGGACAGCCTTTCACCCCTCCACTTT
TRBJ2-1 | NA | TRBV5-1 | TRBD2 | CASSLEASGINEQFF | TGCGCCAGCAGCTTGGAGGCTAGCGGAATCAATGAGCAGTTCTTC
TRBJ1-5 | once | TRBV27 | NA | CAGSPAGLRNQPQHF | TGTGCCGGCAGCCCCGCAGGGTTGAGAAATCAGCCCCAGCATTTT
TRBJ2-2 | few | TRBV20-1 | NA | CSATRANTGELFF | TGCAGTGCTACACGGGCGAACACCGGGGAGCTGTTTTTT